This T cell receptor (beta chain) was documented in a study of T cell clones after liver transplantation. At the level of the study: At least one year of complete immunosuppression withdrawal without enzymes over twice normal defined tolerance. Overall study findings and caveats: Circulating graft-donor-reactive CD4 TCRbeta sequences fell significantly post-transplant in 5 of 8 subjects. Graft donor-reactive T cells may have migrated into the graft rather than being deleted.

With respect to this clone: What it binds is not known.

TCRdb's copy holds only in-frame clones and misses some; the assay was immunoSEQ multiplex PCR. Of roughly 100,000 clones in the sample, approximately 79% were seen once. Looked up from germline, CDR1 is SQVTM and CDR2 is ANQGSEA. CDR3 length: 13 residues. Trimming left V 3 bases short and J 4 bases short, with 12 bases between. The sample consisted of CD4+ T cells from blood, taken around 4 years after liver transplant. The chain links TRBV29-1 to TRBJ1-1, with D possibly matching TRBD1 (5 bases). The sequence derives from a human patient who received a liver transplant. The graft donor may account for some of the T cells. The CDR3 DNA is TGCAGCGTTGAGGCGGGGCGGTCCACTGAAGCTTTCTTT. Translated, it gives CSVEAGRSTEAFF.